The 5 T cell receptor beta chains below come from one sample, sequenced in a study of cytomegalovirus exposure and HLA in healthy donors. This PCR relied on a set of 60 Vbeta primers and 13 Jbeta primers. Only in-frame clones appear in the TCRdb table, and some are missing; sequencing was by immunoSEQ multiplex PCR. The sample has about 160,000 clones; roughly four fifths are singletons. Material for sequencing was PBMCs. The receptors were sampled from a man younger than 30 in good health and CMV-seronegative.

This clone was detected only a few times. The chain recombines TRBV9 with TRBJ2-1, with 9 bases identical to TRBD2. Looked up from germline, CDR1 is SGDLS and CDR2 is YYNGEE. The V gene end was trimmed by 2 bases and the J gene end by 5 bases; junction bases not matched to a gene: 17. CDR3 size: 19 residues. CDR3: CASSVTRGLAGVPNNEQFF. Here the CDR3 DNA reads TGTGCCAGCAGCGTCACTAGGGGGTTAGCGGGAGTCCCCAACAATGAGCAGTTCTTC.

This chain joins TRBV6-5 and TRBJ2-5; TRBD2 matches 7 bases. This CDR3 comprises 14 residues. The germline CDR1 and CDR2 sequences are MNHEY and SVGAGI. V was clipped by 2 bases and J by 5 bases; unmatched bases: 5. The DNA for the CDR3 is TGTGCCAGCAGTTACAGCGGGCGGGGGGAGACCCAGTACTTC. Translated: CASSYSGRGETQYF.

The chain couples TRBV27 to TRBJ2-7; 7 bases map to TRBD2. J gave up 6 bases and V 1 base, and 9 bases lay outside the gene matches. The CDR3 totals 15 residues. CDR1 is MNHEY and CDR2 is SMNVEV in the germline V gene (reference sequence). The CDR3, as DNA: TGTGCCAGCAGTTTATTGGGAGCGGGAAGCGGCGAGCAGTACTTC. Translation gives CASSLLGAGSGEQYF.

This clone was seen only a few times. The chain employs TRBV5-5 and TRBJ2-1; 11 bases are a match to TRBD1. CDR3 size: 16 residues. Trimming removed 4 bases from V and 1 base from J; junction bases left unmatched: 4. CDR1 and CDR2 from the germline V gene are SGHKS and YYEKEE (reference sequence). CDR3 protein: CASSTGTGGSYNEQFF. The DNA for the CDR3 is TGTGCCAGCAGCACCGGGACAGGGGGATCCTACAATGAGCAGTTCTTC.

The V call is TRBV2, the J call TRBJ1-2; no reliable D call. This CDR3 region has 14 residues. Germline CDR1 is SNHLY and CDR2 is FYNNEI. Trimming shortened V by 1 base and J by 0 bases, and 6 bases separated the two germline ends. Here the CDR3 DNA reads TGTGCCAGCAGTGAAGGAATAGCTAACTATGGCTACACCTTC. Translating gives CASSEGIANYGYTF. Looking up the rest from reference TRBV2 and TRBJ1-2 gives the full variable domain: EPEVTQTPSHQVTQMGQEVILRCVPISNHLYFYWYRQILGQKVEFLVSFYNNEISEKSEIFDDQFSVERPDGSNFTLKIRSTKLEDSAMYFCASSEGIANYGYTFGSGTRLTVV.